Sequencing of this TCR beta chain was carried out in a study of cytomegalovirus exposure and HLA in healthy donors. Study-level background: Of the donors genotyped, about 410 in all, 65% to 90% fell in the Caucasian-associated ancestry cluster. The study's findings and limits: Later, an analysis found that common viral pathogens appeared to be linked with several of the most significant clusters.

Regarding this clone: Its cognate antigen is unknown.

Use of 60 Vbeta and 13 Jbeta primers characterized the PCR. Using immunoSEQ multiplex PCR, the repertoire was profiled, and TCRdb retains in-frame clones only, with some absent. This table holds about 280,000 clones, around 90% found once. This TCR derives from a young woman in good health and CMV-seronegative. The source material was PBMCs.

DNA of the CDR3: TGTGCCAGCAGCTTGATGGCGGGCTCCTACAATGAGCAGTTCTTC. Residues: CASSLMAGSYNEQFF. J is TRBJ2-1 and V is TRBV5-8; D possibly corresponds to TRBD2 (5 bases). The V end was cut by 1 base, the J end by 0 bases, with 8 bases between. Germline CDR1 and CDR2: SGHTS and YDEGEE. This CDR3 contains 15 residues.